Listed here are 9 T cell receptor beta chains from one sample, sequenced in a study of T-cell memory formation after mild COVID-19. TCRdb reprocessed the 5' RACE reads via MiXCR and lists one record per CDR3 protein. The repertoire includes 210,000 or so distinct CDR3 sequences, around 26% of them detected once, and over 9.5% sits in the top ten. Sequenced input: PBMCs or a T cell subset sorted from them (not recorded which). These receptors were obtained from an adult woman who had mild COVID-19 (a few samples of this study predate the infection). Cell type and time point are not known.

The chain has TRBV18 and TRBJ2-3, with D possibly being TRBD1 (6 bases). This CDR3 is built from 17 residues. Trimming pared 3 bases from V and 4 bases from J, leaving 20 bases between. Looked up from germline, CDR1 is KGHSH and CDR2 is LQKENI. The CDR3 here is CASSPPVGAQGSDTQYF. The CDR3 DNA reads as TGTGCCAGCTCACCGCCGGTGGGGGCCCAGGGCTCAGATACGCAGTATTTT.

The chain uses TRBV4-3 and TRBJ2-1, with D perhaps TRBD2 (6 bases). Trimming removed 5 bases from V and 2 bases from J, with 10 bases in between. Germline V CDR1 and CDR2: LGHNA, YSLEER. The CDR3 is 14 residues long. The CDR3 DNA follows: TGCGCCAGCAGCAGGGGCGGGACCTACAATGAGCAGTTCTTC. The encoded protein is CASSRGGTYNEQFF.

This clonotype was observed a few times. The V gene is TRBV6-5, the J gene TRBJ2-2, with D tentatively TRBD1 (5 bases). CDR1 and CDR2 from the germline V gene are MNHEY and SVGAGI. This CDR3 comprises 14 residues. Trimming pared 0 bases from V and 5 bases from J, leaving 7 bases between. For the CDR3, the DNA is TGTGCCAGCAGTTACTCAACAGGAACCGGGGAGCTGTTTTTT. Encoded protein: CASSYSTGTGELFF.

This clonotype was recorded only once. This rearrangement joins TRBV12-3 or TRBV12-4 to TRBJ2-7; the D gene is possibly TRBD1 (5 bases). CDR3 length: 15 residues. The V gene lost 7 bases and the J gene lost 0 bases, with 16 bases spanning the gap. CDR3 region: CASTSRPGHSYEQYF. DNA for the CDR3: TGTGCCAGCACCTCCCGGCCAGGACACTCCTACGAGCAGTACTTC.

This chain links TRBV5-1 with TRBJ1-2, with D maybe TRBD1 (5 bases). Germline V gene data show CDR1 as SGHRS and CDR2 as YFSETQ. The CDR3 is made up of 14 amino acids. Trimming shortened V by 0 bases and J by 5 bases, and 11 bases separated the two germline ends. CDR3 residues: CASSLGGTEYGYTF. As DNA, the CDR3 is TGCGCCAGCAGCTTGGGTGGGACGGAATATGGCTACACCTTC. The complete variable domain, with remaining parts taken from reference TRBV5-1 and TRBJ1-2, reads KAGVTQTPRYLIKTRGQQVTLSCSPISGHRSVSWYQQTPGQGLQFLFEYFSETQRNKGNFPGRFSGRQFSNSRSEMNVSTLELGDSALYLCASSLGGTEYGYTFGSGTRLTVV.

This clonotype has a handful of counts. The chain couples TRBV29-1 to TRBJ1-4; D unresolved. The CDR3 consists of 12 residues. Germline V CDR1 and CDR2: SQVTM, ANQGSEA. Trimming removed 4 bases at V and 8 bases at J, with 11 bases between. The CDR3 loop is CSVGYSEEKLFF. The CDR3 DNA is TGCAGCGTTGGATACTCGGAGGAAAAACTGTTTTTT. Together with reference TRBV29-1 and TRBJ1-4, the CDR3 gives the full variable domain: SAVISQKPSRDICQRGTSLTIQCQVDSQVTMMFWYRQQPGQSLTLIATANQGSEATYESGFVIDKFPISRPNLTFSTLTVSNMSPEDSSIYLCSVGYSEEKLFFGSGTQLSVL.

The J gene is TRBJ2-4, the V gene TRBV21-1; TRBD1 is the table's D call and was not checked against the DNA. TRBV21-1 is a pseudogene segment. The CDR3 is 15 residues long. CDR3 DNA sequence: TGTGCCAGTGAGAAACCGGGACAAGAAAAAAACATTCAGTACTTC. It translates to CASEKPGQEKNIQYF.

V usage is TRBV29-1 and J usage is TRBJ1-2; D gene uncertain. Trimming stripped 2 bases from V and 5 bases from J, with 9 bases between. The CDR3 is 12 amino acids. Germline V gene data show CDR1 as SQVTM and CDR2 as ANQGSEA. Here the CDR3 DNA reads TGCAGCGTTGAACCGGGATCATATGGCTACACCTTC. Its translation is CSVEPGSYGYTF.

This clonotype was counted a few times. CDR3 nucleotides: TGTGCCGGACAGGTAGCGGGGAACCAGGCCCCTGGGGATACGCAGTATTTT. Amino acids: CAGQVAGNQAPGDTQYF. The gene calls are TRBV7-2 and TRBJ2-3, with D possibly being TRBD2 (8 bases). Trimming pared 11 bases from V and 6 bases from J, leaving 30 bases between. CDR3 size: 17 residues. Germline V gene lookup returns CDR1 SGHTA and CDR2 FQGNSA.